This entry is about one T cell receptor (beta chain). The antigen this receptor binds is unknown. No per-base quality is available; no much larger clone lies one base away. The CDR3, from cysteine to phenylalanine, totals 19 residues. The sequence is cut down to CDR3 DNA, 57 bases in frame from base 1. Trimming removed 0 bases from V and 1 base from J; the gene matches leave 11 bases unexplained. As encoded in the germline V gene, CDR1 is MGHRA while CDR2 is YSYEKL. The immunoSEQ Assay, a bias-controlled multiplex PCR, was used to amplify TCRbeta CDR3 regions from genomic DNA. In the paper's pipeline: The number of nucleated cells in each sample was estimated by amplification of reference gene primers within the assay. Sequence reads were collapsed and filtered to measure the absolute abundance of every unique TCRbeta CDR3 rearrangement. For each sample, productive Simpson clonality was calculated as the square root of Simpson's diversity index across productive rearrangements. Drawn from immuneACCESS, this table holds only the in-frame rearrangements with V and J called that TCRdb kept. Clones are partly lost; checked studies trace under half to an unresolved V gene and leave the rest unexplained. D and trimming were read from the DNA, whereas the V and J calls and clone size are those reported in that table. The sample records 200,000 to 300,000 clones, approximately 86% of which are singletons. Of the sample, roughly 4.9% falls within the top ten clones.

This sample was taken from a study of blood T cell repertoires in COVID-19 (dated by TCRdb to about 2020). General notes on the study: Collaborator samples came from the United States, Italy and Spain and covered acute and convalescent phases of COVID-19. Nearly every sample came with metadata listing a de-identified subject ID, COVID-19 status, age in years and sex. A freely available public database, intended as a resource for researchers studying the immune response to SARS-CoV-2, is where the repertoires were released. Where available, HLA class I and class II types were taken from metadata supplied by the sample provider and were not determined by assay-based typing. The prospective study material was composed of cDNA or gDNA derived from T cells, B-cell-depleted T cells, or PBMCs. Deeply sampled blood TCRbeta repertoires from subjects exposed to, actively infected with, or recovered from COVID-19 were included in the dataset. The samples were drawn from two sources: the first 160 participants of the ongoing ImmuneRACE study, and 1,000 to 1,500 subjects contributed by 6 global collaborators. Summary of the overall study and its limitations: Clinical and demographic metadata were provided uncurated, with the amount varying by source and participant.

In Seattle, one collaborating source enrolled patients while the infection was active and tracked those patients longitudinally over the course of disease. Collaborating institutions collected whole blood in K2EDTA tubes following their own protocols. Collaborator samples were shipped for TCRbeta analysis as frozen whole blood, isolated PBMCs, or DNA extracted from either sample type. The sample was peripheral blood. The origin of this receptor is a woman in her sixties or seventies with COVID-19, enrolled during active disease. The chain is made from TRBV4-1 and TRBJ2-7, and 11 junction bases match TRBD2. The DNA is as follows: TGCGCCAGCAGCCAAGATCTAACTAGCGGGAGTGGTGGGTCCTACGAGCAGTACTTC. Translated, it gives CASSQDLTSGSGGSYEQYF.